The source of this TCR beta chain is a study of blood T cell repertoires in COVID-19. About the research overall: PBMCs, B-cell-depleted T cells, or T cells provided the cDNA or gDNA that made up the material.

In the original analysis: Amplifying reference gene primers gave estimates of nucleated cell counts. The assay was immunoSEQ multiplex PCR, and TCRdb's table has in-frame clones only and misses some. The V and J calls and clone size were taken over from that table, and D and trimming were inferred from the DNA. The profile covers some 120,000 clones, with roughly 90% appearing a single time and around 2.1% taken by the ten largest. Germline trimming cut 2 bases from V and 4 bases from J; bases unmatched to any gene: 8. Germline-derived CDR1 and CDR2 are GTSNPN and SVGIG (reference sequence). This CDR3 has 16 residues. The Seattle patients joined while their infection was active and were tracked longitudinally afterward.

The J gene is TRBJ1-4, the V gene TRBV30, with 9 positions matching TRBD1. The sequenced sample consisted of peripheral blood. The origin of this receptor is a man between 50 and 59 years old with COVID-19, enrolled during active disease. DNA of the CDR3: TGTGCCTGGAGTACTCTTGAGGGACAGGGTAATGAAAAACTGTTTTTT. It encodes CAWSTLEGQGNEKLFF.